This paragraph reports one T cell receptor (beta chain). Its matching antigen is unknown. The sample holds other DNA sequences that translate to the same CDR3. The data belong to a study of cytomegalovirus exposure and HLA in healthy donors. Across the whole study: As an earlier analysis found, around 190 million T cells yielded 117 million unique TCR beta sequences. Study findings and constraints: Reported results showed that the classifier diagnosed cytomegalovirus status with high specificity and sensitivity.

A multiplex PCR was run with 60 Vbeta primers and 13 Jbeta primers. Using immunoSEQ multiplex PCR, the repertoire was profiled, and TCRdb retains in-frame clones only, with some absent. The table records more than 100,000 clones, 60% to 85% of them present only once. The V gene lost 3 bases and the J gene lost 5 bases, with 11 bases spanning the gap. This CDR3 spans 12 amino acids. Germline assignment: CDR1 SQVTM and CDR2 ANQGSEA. The V gene is TRBV29-1, the J gene TRBJ2-7; D gene ambiguous. Sequenced input: PBMCs. This TCR was sampled from a woman in her forties in good health and CMV-seropositive. The CDR3 loop is CSVDFNTDEQYF. CDR3 sequence (DNA): TGCAGCGTTGACTTCAACACAGACGAGCAGTACTTC.